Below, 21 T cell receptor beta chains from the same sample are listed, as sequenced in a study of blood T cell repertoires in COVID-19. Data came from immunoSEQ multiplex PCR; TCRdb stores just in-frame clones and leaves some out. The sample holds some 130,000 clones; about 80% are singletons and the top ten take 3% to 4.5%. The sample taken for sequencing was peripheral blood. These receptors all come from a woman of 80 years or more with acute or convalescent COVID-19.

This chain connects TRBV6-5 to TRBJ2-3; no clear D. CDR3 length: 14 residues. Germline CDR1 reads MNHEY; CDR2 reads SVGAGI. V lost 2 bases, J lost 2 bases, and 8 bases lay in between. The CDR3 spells CASSYVGPTDTQYF. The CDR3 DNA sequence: TGTGCCAGCAGTTACGTGGGCCCCACAGATACGCAGTATTTT.

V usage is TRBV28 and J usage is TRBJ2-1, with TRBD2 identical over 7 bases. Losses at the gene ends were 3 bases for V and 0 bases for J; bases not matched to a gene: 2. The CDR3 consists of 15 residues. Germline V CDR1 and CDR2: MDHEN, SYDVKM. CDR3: CASSFGGSSYNEQFF. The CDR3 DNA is TGTGCCAGCAGTTTTGGCGGGAGCTCCTACAATGAGCAGTTCTTC.

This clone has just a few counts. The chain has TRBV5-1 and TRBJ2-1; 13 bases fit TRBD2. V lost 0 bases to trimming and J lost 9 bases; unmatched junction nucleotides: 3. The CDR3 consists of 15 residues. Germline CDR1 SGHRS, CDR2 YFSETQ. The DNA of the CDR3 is TGCGCCAGCAGCTTGGAACTAGCGGGAGGGGTTGAGCAGTTCTTC. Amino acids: CASSLELAGGVEQFF.

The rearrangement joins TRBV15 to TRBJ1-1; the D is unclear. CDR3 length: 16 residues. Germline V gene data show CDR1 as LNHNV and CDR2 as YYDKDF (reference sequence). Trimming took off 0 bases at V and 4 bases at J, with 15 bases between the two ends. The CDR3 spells CATSRELGDAVTEAFF. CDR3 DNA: TGTGCCACCAGCAGAGAGTTGGGAGACGCGGTCACTGAAGCTTTCTTT.

The CDR3 sequence: CASSHREFSTEAFF. The CDR3 DNA reads as TGTGCCAGTAGCCACAGGGAGTTCAGCACTGAAGCTTTCTTT. The chain couples TRBV19 to TRBJ1-1; weak D call: TRBD1 (6 bases). V gave up 6 bases and J gave up 4 bases, with 15 bases separating them. Germline V gene sequence: CDR1 LNHDA, CDR2 SQIVND (reference sequence). The CDR3 runs to 14 residues.

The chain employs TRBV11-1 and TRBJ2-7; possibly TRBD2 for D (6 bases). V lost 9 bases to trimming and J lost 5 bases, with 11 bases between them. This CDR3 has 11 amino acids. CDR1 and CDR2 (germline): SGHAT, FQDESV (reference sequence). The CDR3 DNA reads TGTGCCAGGCCGTGGAGGGACGAGCAGTACTTC. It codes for CARPWRDEQYF.

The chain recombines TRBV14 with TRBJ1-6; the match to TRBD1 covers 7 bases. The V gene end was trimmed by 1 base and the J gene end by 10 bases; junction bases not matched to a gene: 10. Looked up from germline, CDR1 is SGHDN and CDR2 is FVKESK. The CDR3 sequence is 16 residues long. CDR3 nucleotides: TGTGCCAGCAGCCAAGCCCCCCACAGGGGAGGATCACCCCTCCACTTT. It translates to CASSQAPHRGGSPLHF.

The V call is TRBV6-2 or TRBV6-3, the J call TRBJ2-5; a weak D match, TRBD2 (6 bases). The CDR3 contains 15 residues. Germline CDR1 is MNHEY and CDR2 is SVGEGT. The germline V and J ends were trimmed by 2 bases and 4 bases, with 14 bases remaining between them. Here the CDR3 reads CASSYGGVGGETQYF. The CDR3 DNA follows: TGTGCCAGCAGTTACGGCGGGGTCGGAGGAGAGACCCAGTACTTC.

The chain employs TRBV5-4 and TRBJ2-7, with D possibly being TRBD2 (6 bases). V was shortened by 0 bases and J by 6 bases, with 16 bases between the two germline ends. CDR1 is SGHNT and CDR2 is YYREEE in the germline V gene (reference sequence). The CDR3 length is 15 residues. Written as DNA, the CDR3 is TGTGCCAGCAGCTTGGAGGGCGGGGTAGAGCGCGAGCAGTACTTC. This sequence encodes CASSLEGGVEREQYF.

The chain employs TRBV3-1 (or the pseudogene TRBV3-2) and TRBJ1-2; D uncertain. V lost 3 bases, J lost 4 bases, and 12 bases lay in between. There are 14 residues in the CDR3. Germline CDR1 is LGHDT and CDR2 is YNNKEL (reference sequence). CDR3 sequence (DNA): TGTGCCAGCAGCCATCCCGGAACAGCCTATGGCTACACCTTC. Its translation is CASSHPGTAYGYTF.

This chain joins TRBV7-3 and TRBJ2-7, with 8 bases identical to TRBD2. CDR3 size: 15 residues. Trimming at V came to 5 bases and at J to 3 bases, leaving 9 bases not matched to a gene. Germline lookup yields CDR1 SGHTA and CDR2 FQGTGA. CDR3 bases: TGTGCCAGCAGCCTGGGCCTAGCGGGCTACTACGAGCAGTACTTC. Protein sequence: CASSLGLAGYYEQYF.

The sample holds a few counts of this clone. Written as DNA, the CDR3 is TGTGCCTGGCGGGACTTTTCAGGCACTGAAAAACTGTTTTTT. Translation gives CAWRDFSGTEKLFF. The chain has TRBV30 and TRBJ1-4, with D maybe TRBD1 (5 bases). The CDR3 is 14 amino acids. Germline V gene lookup returns CDR1 GTSNPN and CDR2 SVGIG (reference sequence). Trimming left V 5 bases short and J 7 bases short, with 17 bases between.

CDR3 bases: TGCAGCGTTCAAGCGGGGGGCCGTTTCAATGAGCAGTTCTTC. Its translation is CSVQAGGRFNEQFF. The rearrangement uses TRBV29-1 and TRBJ2-1, with 9 bases that match TRBD2. CDR1 and CDR2 (germline): SQVTM, ANQGSEA. CDR3 size: 14 residues. The V segment lost 5 bases and the J segment 6 bases; nucleotides outside the gene matches: 8.

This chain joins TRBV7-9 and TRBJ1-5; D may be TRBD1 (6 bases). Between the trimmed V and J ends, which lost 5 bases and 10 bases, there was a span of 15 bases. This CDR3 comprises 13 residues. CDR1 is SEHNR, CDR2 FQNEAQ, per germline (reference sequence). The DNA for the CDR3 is TGTGCCAGCAGCGTGGACAGTTTCTCACCCCAGCATTTT. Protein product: CASSVDSFSPQHF.

The CDR3 DNA follows: TGCAGCGCCGGGACAGGGTCCGGCAATCAGCCCCAGCATTTT. Amino acid sequence: CSAGTGSGNQPQHF. V is TRBV29-1 and J is TRBJ1-5, with TRBD1 matching over 9 bases. The V segment lost 7 bases and the J segment 2 bases; nucleotides outside the gene matches: 6. There are 14 residues in the CDR3. Germline CDR1 reads SQVTM; CDR2 reads ANQGSEA.

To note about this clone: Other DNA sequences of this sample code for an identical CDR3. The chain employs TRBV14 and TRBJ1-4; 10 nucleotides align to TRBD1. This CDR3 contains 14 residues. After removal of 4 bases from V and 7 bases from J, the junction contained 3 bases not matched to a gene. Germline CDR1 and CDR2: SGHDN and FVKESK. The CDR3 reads CASSRDRGGEKLFF. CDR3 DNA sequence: TGTGCCAGCAGCCGGGACAGGGGAGGTGAAAAACTGTTTTTT.

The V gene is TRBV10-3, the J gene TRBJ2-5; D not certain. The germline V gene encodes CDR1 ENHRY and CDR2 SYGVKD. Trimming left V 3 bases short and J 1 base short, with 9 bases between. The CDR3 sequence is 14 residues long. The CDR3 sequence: CAISDSDSQETQYF. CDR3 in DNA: TGTGCCATCAGTGATTCTGACTCCCAAGAGACCCAGTACTTC.

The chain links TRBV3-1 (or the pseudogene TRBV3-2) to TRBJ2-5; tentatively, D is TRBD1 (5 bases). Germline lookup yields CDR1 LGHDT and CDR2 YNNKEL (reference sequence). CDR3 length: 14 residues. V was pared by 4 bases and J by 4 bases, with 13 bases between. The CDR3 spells CASSRSGIGETQYF. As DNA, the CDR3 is TGTGCCAGCAGCCGTTCAGGGATAGGAGAGACCCAGTACTTC.

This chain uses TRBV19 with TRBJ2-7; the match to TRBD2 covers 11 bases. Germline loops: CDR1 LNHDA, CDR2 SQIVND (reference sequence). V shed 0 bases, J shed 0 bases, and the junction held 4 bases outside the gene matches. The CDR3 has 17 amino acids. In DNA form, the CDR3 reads TGTGCCAGTAGTATAGATCGGACTAGCGGGTCCTCCTACGAGCAGTACTTC. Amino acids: CASSIDRTSGSSYEQYF.

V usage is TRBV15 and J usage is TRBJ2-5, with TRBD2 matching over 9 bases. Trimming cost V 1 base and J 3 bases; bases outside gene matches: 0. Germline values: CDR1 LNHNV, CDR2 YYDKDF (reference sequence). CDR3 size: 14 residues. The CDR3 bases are TGTGCCACCAGCAGAGGACTAGCGGAAGAGACCCAGTACTTC. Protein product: CATSRGLAEETQYF.

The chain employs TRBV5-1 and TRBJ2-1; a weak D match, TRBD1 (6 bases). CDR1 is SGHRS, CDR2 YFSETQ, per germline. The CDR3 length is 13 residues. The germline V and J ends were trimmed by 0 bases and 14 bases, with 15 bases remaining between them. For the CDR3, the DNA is TGCGCCAGCAGCTTGGAGGGGAACAGGGAAAAGTTCTTC. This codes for CASSLEGNREKFF.